Reported below is one TCR beta chain. PCR primers comprised 60 Vbeta and 13 Jbeta primers. Produced via immunoSEQ multiplex PCR; TCRdb's table is partial and in-frame only. The sample spans just over 40,000 clones; the ten largest clones claim 6.2%. The CDR3 covers 17 residues. The germline CDR1 and CDR2 sequences are MNHEY and SMNVEV (reference sequence). V lost 7 bases and J lost 0, with 19 bases in between. The record originates from a study of cytomegalovirus exposure and HLA in healthy donors. Each donor was nominally healthy when sampled (though unrecorded immune exposures were likely). The chain uses TRBV27 and TRBJ1-5, with TRBD1 as a possible D gene (6 bases). Source material: PBMCs. The source is a man aged 25 to 45 in good health and CMV-seronegative. The CDR3, as DNA: TGTGCCAGCATGTCCTTTCCAGGGGAAAGTAGCAATCAGCCCCAGCATTTT. Its translation is CASMSFPGESSNQPQHF.